Presented here are 26 T cell receptor beta chains from one specimen sequenced in a study of early T cells in non-severe SARS-CoV-2 infection. TCRdb reanalysed the 5' RACE reads using MiXCR and keeps one entry per CDR3 protein. The top ten clones hold around a fifth of a sample with some 120,000 distinct CDR3 sequences, under 15% of them seen once. Sequenced: whole blood. Receptors originate from an adult who was a healthcare worker with PCR-confirmed SARS-CoV-2 infection or an uninfected control (not recorded which).

This clonotype was detected a few times. The rearrangement uses TRBV5-4 and TRBJ2-7; D unclear. CDR1 and CDR2 (germline): SGHNT, YYREEE (reference sequence). Trimming took 4 bases from V and 3 from J, leaving 20 bases between them. The CDR3 runs 16 residues. The CDR3 reads CASSDRRKTDIYEQYF. As DNA, the CDR3 is TGTGCCAGCAGCGACCGACGTAAAACAGACATCTACGAGCAGTACTTC.

The V call is TRBV5-4, the J call TRBJ1-2; D call uncertain. V lost 4 bases to trimming and J lost 1 base, with 23 bases between them. The CDR3 runs to 18 residues. CDR1 SGHNT and CDR2 YYREEE come from the germline V gene (reference sequence). This CDR3 reads CASSPRTGGGSLNYGYTF. The DNA for the CDR3 is TGTGCCAGCAGCCCAAGGACCGGAGGAGGGAGCCTTAACTATGGCTACACCTTC.

V is TRBV7-9 and J is TRBJ2-1; D not certain. The germline V gene has CDR1 SEHNR and CDR2 FQNEAQ (reference sequence). CDR3 length equals 15 residues. Between the trimmed V and J ends, which lost 1 base and 11 bases, there was a span of 18 bases. Written as DNA, the CDR3 is TGTGCCAGCAGCTTAGTAGTAAGGGCCACAATGAAGCAGTTCTTC. Protein: CASSLVVRATMKQFF.

The chain has TRBV12-3 or TRBV12-4 and TRBJ2-7, with D possibly TRBD2 on 7 matching bases. V was pared by 3 bases and J by 1 base, with 16 bases between. There are 16 residues in the CDR3. CDR3 DNA sequence: TGTGCCAGCAGTTTGGCGGGGGCGATAGGATCCTACGAGCAGTACTTC. Its protein product is CASSLAGAIGSYEQYF.

There are many counts of this clonotype. The chain recombines TRBV12-3 or TRBV12-4 with TRBJ1-6; TRBD1 might be the D (5 bases). V lost 6 bases, J lost 6 bases, and 15 bases lay in between. The CDR3 is made up of 15 amino acids. The chain's CDR3 is CASSRAAGTNSPLHF. For the CDR3, the DNA is TGTGCCAGCAGCCGGGCTGCCGGGACTAATTCACCCCTCCACTTT.

The V gene is TRBV29-1, the J gene TRBJ1-3; D unclear. Trimming cost V 7 bases and J 0 bases, with 13 bases left between them. The CDR3 consists of 14 residues. Germline V lookup: CDR1 SQVTM, CDR2 ANQGSEA. CDR3 residues: CSADSDLSGNTIYF. For the CDR3, the DNA is TGCAGCGCTGACTCGGACCTCTCTGGAAACACCATATATTTT.

This clonotype appeared a few times. V is TRBV6-1 and J is TRBJ2-5; 8 nucleotides line up with TRBD2. Germline-derived CDR1 and CDR2 are MNHNS and SASEGT. Unmatched junction bases numbered 8, after V lost 4 bases and J lost 7 bases. This CDR3 is built from 14 residues. The CDR3 nucleotides read TGTGCCAGCAGTGGAGGCGGGGGGAGTGGGACCCAGTACTTC. Its translation is CASSGGGGSGTQYF.

This clonotype appeared a few times. The CDR3 loop is CSVTRTYEQYF. DNA for the CDR3: TGCAGCGTGACGCGGACCTACGAGCAGTACTTC. The chain uses TRBV29-1 and TRBJ2-7, with D unclear. CDR1 is SQVTM and CDR2 is ANQGSEA in the germline V gene. Trimming removed 6 bases from V and 2 bases from J, with 8 bases in between. The CDR3 has 11 amino acids.

This chain links TRBV29-1 with TRBJ2-5; 8 bases are shared with TRBD2. Germline V CDR1 and CDR2: SQVTM, ANQGSEA. The CDR3 consists of 16 residues. V was clipped by 6 bases and J by 5 bases; unmatched bases: 17. The CDR3 protein is CSVGRNPGGLDETQYF. The CDR3 DNA is TGCAGCGTCGGGAGAAATCCGGGGGGGCTTGACGAGACCCAGTACTTC.

V and J are TRBV27 and TRBJ1-1; D remains unclear. There are 13 residues in the CDR3. Trimming removed 6 bases from V and 4 bases from J, with 12 bases in between. The germline gives CDR1 MNHEY, CDR2 SMNVEV (reference sequence). The CDR3 loop reads CASSPLPVTEAFF. The CDR3 DNA reads TGTGCCAGCAGCCCATTACCCGTCACTGAAGCTTTCTTT.

This chain connects TRBV5-1 to TRBJ2-1; 10 bases align to TRBD1. From germline, CDR1 is SGHRS and CDR2 YFSETQ. The CDR3 contains 15 residues. Trimming cost V 1 base and J 5 bases; bases outside gene matches: 3. The CDR3 sequence: CASSLRTGGNNEQFF. Here the CDR3 DNA reads TGCGCCAGCAGCTTGAGGACAGGGGGAAACAATGAGCAGTTCTTC. The full variable domain, with the rest looked up from reference TRBV5-1 and TRBJ2-1, is KAGVTQTPRYLIKTRGQQVTLSCSPISGHRSVSWYQQTPGQGLQFLFEYFSETQRNKGNFPGRFSGRQFSNSRSEMNVSTLELGDSALYLCASSLRTGGNNEQFFGPGTRLTVL.

This clonotype was recorded a few times. Here the CDR3 DNA reads TGTGCCAGCAGCCAATCCTTACAGGGGTATAGCAATCAGCCCCAGCATTTT. Translated: CASSQSLQGYSNQPQHF. The chain combines TRBV3-1 with TRBJ1-5; 7 nucleotides align to TRBD1. With V trimmed by 2 bases and J by 0 bases, 7 bases remained unmatched. CDR1 is LGHDT and CDR2 is YNNKEL in the germline V gene (reference sequence). CDR3 length equals 17 residues.

V gene TRBV6-2 or TRBV6-3 combines with J gene TRBJ1-6; D uncertain. The germline V and J ends were trimmed by 6 bases and 9 bases, with 15 bases remaining between them. CDR1 is MNHEY and CDR2 is SVGEGT in the germline V gene. The CDR3 is 14 amino acids. CDR3 bases: TGTGCCAGCAGCTCCCAGCAGGCGAGTTCACCCCTCCACTTT. Encoded protein: CASSSQQASSPLHF.

A word on this clonotype: This may be a read error, as it is one base from a much larger clone. The CDR3 reads CAISWTWVGNSPLHF. CDR3 in DNA: TGTGCCATCAGTTGGACATGGGTTGGGAATTCACCCCTCCACTTT. The chain combines TRBV10-3 with TRBJ1-6; possible D gene TRBD1, 5 bases. CDR1 is ENHRY and CDR2 is SYGVKD in the germline V gene. With 5 bases removed from V and 7 bases from J, the gap between germline ends came to 15 bases. The CDR3 has 15 amino acids.

This clonotype was seen only a few times. V and J are TRBV5-1 and TRBJ2-4; 8 nucleotides align to TRBD1. J lost 5 bases, V lost 0 bases, and 7 bases had no gene match. This CDR3 is 16 amino acids long. Germline V gene lookup returns CDR1 SGHRS and CDR2 YFSETQ. The CDR3 loop is CASSLAPGGLENIQYF. CDR3 bases: TGCGCCAGCAGCTTGGCCCCAGGGGGCCTGGAAAACATTCAGTACTTC. Filled out from reference TRBV5-1 and TRBJ2-4, the complete variable domain reads KAGVTQTPRYLIKTRGQQVTLSCSPISGHRSVSWYQQTPGQGLQFLFEYFSETQRNKGNFPGRFSGRQFSNSRSEMNVSTLELGDSALYLCASSLAPGGLENIQYFGAGTRLSVL.

This chain uses TRBV7-2 with TRBJ2-7; no firm D call. The CDR3 runs to 15 residues. V dropped 1 base and J dropped 2 bases, with 12 bases sitting between them. Per the germline V gene, CDR1 is SGHTA and CDR2 is FQGNSA. CDR3 sequence (DNA): TGTGCCAGCAGCTTAGGTGGGATTTCTACCTACGAGCAGTACTTC. Amino acid sequence: CASSLGGISTYEQYF.

This chain links TRBV20-1 with TRBJ1-2; tentative D call: TRBD1 (5 bases). The CDR3 runs to 11 residues. V was cut by 6 bases and J by 6 bases, with 11 bases left in between. Per germline, CDR1 DFQATT and CDR2 SNEGSKA (reference sequence). The DNA for the CDR3 is TGCAGTGCCGGCAGGGCGAATGGCTACACCTTC. As protein: CSAGRANGYTF.

The table lists this clonotype with a few counts. The rearrangement links TRBV5-1 to TRBJ2-4; 7 bases fit TRBD1. This CDR3 is 17 amino acids long. With 6 bases clipped from V and 1 base from J, the junction kept 13 bases outside the gene matches. CDR1 and CDR2 (germline): SGHRS, YFSETQ. The CDR3 sequence: CASNHITGEAAKNIQYF. Here the CDR3 DNA reads TGCGCCAGCAACCACATAACAGGGGAAGCGGCCAAAAACATTCAGTACTTC.

The chain joins TRBV7-8 to TRBJ2-5; 9 nucleotides line up with TRBD1. V lost 4 bases and J lost 7; bases outside the gene matches: 7. CDR3 length equals 14 residues. Germline V gives CDR1 SGHVS, CDR2 FQNEAQ. Here the CDR3 reads CASSSRQGEVTQYF. The CDR3 DNA reads TGTGCCAGCAGCTCCAGACAGGGGGAGGTGACCCAGTACTTC.

This clonotype has more than one count but fewer than ten. The CDR3 DNA follows: TGTGCCAGCAGTGAGCAGGGGGTGAATCAGCCCCAGCATTTT. Protein product: CASSEQGVNQPQHF. The V and J genes are TRBV2 and TRBJ1-5, with TRBD1 identical over 7 bases. V shed 3 bases and J 4 bases; nucleotides not matched to a gene: 3. The germline gives CDR1 SNHLY, CDR2 FYNNEI. The CDR3 runs to 14 residues.

The chain uses TRBV2 and TRBJ2-5; D is perhaps TRBD2 (5 bases). This CDR3 comprises 13 residues. V was pared by 4 bases and J by 3 bases, with 9 bases between. From germline, CDR1 is SNHLY and CDR2 FYNNEI. For the CDR3, the DNA is TGTGCCAGCAGTGGTTTGAGGGAAGAGACCCAGTACTTC. This sequence encodes CASSGLREETQYF. Together with reference TRBV2 and TRBJ2-5, the CDR3 gives the full variable domain: EPEVTQTPSHQVTQMGQEVILRCVPISNHLYFYWYRQILGQKVEFLVSFYNNEISEKSEIFDDQFSVERPDGSNFTLKIRSTKLEDSAMYFCASSGLREETQYFGPGTRLLVL.

The V call is TRBV12-3 or TRBV12-4, the J call TRBJ2-7; D ambiguous. V was clipped by 2 bases and J by 5 bases, with 4 bases between them. The CDR3 totals 11 residues. CDR3 protein: CASSLTDEQYF. DNA of the CDR3: TGTGCCAGCAGTTTAACCGACGAGCAGTACTTC.

This chain connects TRBV4-1 to TRBJ2-5, with a possible D match to TRBD1 (5 bases). The CDR3 consists of 16 residues. Trimming took 1 base from V and 5 from J, leaving 17 bases between them. The germline V gene has CDR1 MGHRA and CDR2 YSYEKL. CDR3 amino acids: CASSQAGAGISETQYF. The CDR3 coding sequence is TGCGCCAGCAGCCAAGCTGGCGCAGGGATATCGGAGACCCAGTACTTC.

This clonotype was counted only a few times. The gene calls are TRBV18 and TRBJ2-2, with D possibly matching TRBD2 (5 bases). Trimming shortened V by 0 bases and J by 6 bases, and 8 bases separated the two germline ends. This CDR3 is 14 amino acids long. Germline loops: CDR1 KGHSH, CDR2 LQKENI. CDR3 bases: TGTGCCAGCTCACCACCCGGGAAGGCCGGGGAGCTGTTTTTT. As protein: CASSPPGKAGELFF.

This clonotype occurred a few times. The V and J genes are TRBV3-1 and TRBJ1-2; tentative D call: TRBD1 (5 bases). Trimming left V 4 bases short and J 2 bases short, with 8 bases between. Looked up from germline, CDR1 is LGHDT and CDR2 is YNNKEL (reference sequence). The CDR3 extends over 13 amino acids. The CDR3 spells CASSPGRNYGYTF. CDR3 nucleotides: TGTGCCAGCAGCCCGGGGCGCAACTATGGCTACACCTTC.

This clonotype was picked up many times. The chain uses TRBV28 and TRBJ2-7, with D perhaps TRBD1 or TRBD2 (7 bases each). Trimming removed 2 bases at V and 5 bases at J, with 16 bases between. This CDR3 spans 15 amino acids. From germline, CDR1 is MDHEN and CDR2 SYDVKM. The CDR3 region is CASSLGYRGGNEQYF. The CDR3 DNA follows: TGTGCCAGCAGTTTAGGGTACAGGGGAGGGAACGAGCAGTACTTC.